These 27 T cell receptor beta chains originate from one sample sequenced in a study of blood T cells in healthy people across ages. Through a sample-barcoded 5' primer and a J-beta primer mix, a second PCR was run for about 6 to 11 cycles. TCRdb reanalysed the 5' RACE reads using MiXCR and keeps one entry per CDR3 protein. Of about 680,000 distinct CDR3 sequences in the sample, 49% were seen once. The sample was blood. The receptors stem from a woman aged 60-75 years in good health.

This clonotype turned up a few times. This chain uses TRBV28 with TRBJ2-7; TRBD2 matches at 10 bases. This CDR3 contains 14 residues. Germline values: CDR1 MDHEN, CDR2 SYDVKM. J gave up 0 bases and V 7 bases, and 3 bases lay outside the gene matches. CDR3: CASIGLADSYEQYF. CDR3 sequence (DNA): TGTGCCAGCATCGGACTAGCGGACTCCTACGAGCAGTACTTC.

The chain has TRBV4-2 and TRBJ2-1, with 9 bases aligning to TRBD2. This CDR3 comprises 15 residues. The V and J ends lost 1 base and 7 bases, in that order; junction bases with no gene match: 5. CDR1 LGHNA and CDR2 YNFKEQ come from the germline V gene. DNA of the CDR3: TGTGCCAGCAGCCAAGCAGCGGGAGGTTATAATGAGCAGTTCTTC. It codes for CASSQAAGGYNEQFF.

V and J are TRBV2 and TRBJ2-5; D is uncertain. The DNA matches TRBJ2-7 better at its end, which makes the J call doubtful. Germline CDR1 SNHLY, CDR2 FYNNEI. The CDR3 is 13 amino acids. This chain's CDR3 is CASSERSAYEQYF. The CDR3 DNA follows: TGTGCCAGCAGTGAAAGAAGTGCCTACGAGCAGTACTTC.

The chain links TRBV4-3 to TRBJ2-4; 7 nucleotides match TRBD1. The DNA matches TRBJ2-7 better at its end, which makes the J call doubtful. CDR3 length equals 16 residues. CDR1 and CDR2 from the germline V gene are LGHNA and YSLEER. Here the CDR3 DNA reads TGCGCCAGCAGCCAAGAGGGGACAGTCGCCTACTACGAGCAGTACTTC. Translation gives CASSQEGTVAYYEQYF.

The chain uses TRBV7-9 and TRBJ2-3; 8 nucleotides line up with TRBD1. The CDR3 sequence is 14 residues long. In germline, CDR1 is SEHNR, CDR2 FQNEAQ (reference sequence). The V and J ends lost 3 bases and 4 bases, in that order; junction bases with no gene match: 3. CDR3 in amino acids: CASSLRGQADTQYF. CDR3 in DNA: TGTGCCAGCAGCTTGCGGGGACAGGCAGATACGCAGTATTTT.

This clonotype was seen many times. The rearrangement joins TRBV7-3 to TRBJ2-1; 12 positions match TRBD1. The V segment lost 4 bases and the J segment 7 bases; nucleotides outside the gene matches: 5. The CDR3 has 15 residues. CDR1 is SGHTA, CDR2 FQGTGA, per germline. CDR3 in amino acids: CASSSRDRGLNEQFF. The CDR3, as DNA: TGTGCCAGCAGCTCCCGGGACAGGGGGCTTAATGAGCAGTTCTTC.

This clonotype was observed a handful of times. The CDR3 DNA reads TGTGCCAGCAGTGAACAGGGGCAGGGGAACACTGAAGCTTTCTTT. This encodes CASSEQGQGNTEAFF. The V gene is TRBV2, the J gene TRBJ1-1, with D maybe TRBD1 (6 bases). The CDR3 has 15 amino acids. Trimming cost V 2 bases and J 1 base, with 11 bases left between them. Germline V lookup: CDR1 SNHLY, CDR2 FYNNEI.

CDR3 loop: CASSFGQGAPSSYNSPLHF. In DNA, the CDR3 is TGTGCCAGCAGTTTCGGACAGGGGGCGCCGAGCTCCTATAATTCACCCCTCCACTTT. The chain links TRBV28 to TRBJ1-6, with 11 bases fitting TRBD1. From germline, CDR1 is MDHEN and CDR2 SYDVKM. V gave up 3 bases and J gave up 0 bases; unmatched junction bases: 7. The CDR3 extends over 19 amino acids.

This clonotype was counted between two and nine times. This rearrangement joins TRBV10-3 to TRBJ2-1; a possible D gene is TRBD2 (6 bases). Trimming pared 8 bases from V and 0 bases from J, leaving 20 bases between. Germline V gives CDR1 ENHRY, CDR2 SYGVKD. This CDR3 is 17 amino acids long. DNA of the CDR3: TGTGCCATCGGCGGGACTCCGGTGGGAAGCTCCTACAATGAGCAGTTCTTC. It encodes CAIGGTPVGSSYNEQFF.

Worth noting for this clonotype: Just one base apart from a much larger clone, this may be a read error. The CDR3, as DNA: TGTGCCAGCAGTCGGCCCGAGCAGTACTTC. Residues: CASSRPEQYF. The V call is TRBV28, the J call TRBJ2-7; D ambiguous. CDR3 length: 10 amino acids. In germline, CDR1 is MDHEN, CDR2 SYDVKM. Trimming shortened V by 5 bases and J by 6 bases, and 5 bases separated the two germline ends.

The V call is TRBV20-1, the J call TRBJ1-4; 9 bases fit TRBD1. This CDR3 spans 13 amino acids. Germline CDR1 reads DFQATT; CDR2 reads SNEGSKA (reference sequence). J gave up 7 bases and V 7 bases, and 7 bases lay outside the gene matches. The CDR3 protein is CSVNTGGVEKLFF. The CDR3 nucleotides are TGCAGTGTAAATACAGGGGGCGTTGAAAAACTGTTTTTT.

This clonotype has a handful of counts. This chain links TRBV2 with TRBJ2-7; perhaps TRBD1 as D (6 bases). CDR1 is SNHLY and CDR2 is FYNNEI in the germline V gene. The CDR3 contains 14 residues. The V and J ends lost 4 bases and 5 bases respectively, with 15 bases between them. Here the CDR3 DNA reads TGTGCCAGCAGTGCTCGCAGGGGTCAACACGAGCAGTACTTC. It yields the protein CASSARRGQHEQYF.

V and J are TRBV4-2 and TRBJ2-7, with TRBD2 matching 10 bases. J gave up 5 bases and V 0 bases, and 13 bases lay outside the gene matches. CDR1 is LGHNA, CDR2 YNFKEQ, per germline. The CDR3 loop spans 18 amino acids. The CDR3 protein is CASSQEVAPASGSHEQYF. CDR3 bases: TGTGCCAGCAGCCAAGAAGTTGCGCCGGCTAGCGGGAGCCACGAGCAGTACTTC.

The chain is built from TRBV25-1 and TRBJ2-7, with 9 bases that match TRBD1. Gene TRBJ2-5 matches the end of the DNA better, so the J call may be wrong. Germline V lookup: CDR1 MGHDK, CDR2 SYGVNS. CDR3 length: 13 residues. CDR3: CASNSDRGETQYF. As DNA, the CDR3 is TGTGCCAGTAATTCGGACAGGGGAGAGACCCAGTACTTC.

The table lists this clonotype with a few counts. The CDR3 bases are TGTGCCAGCAGCCAGGCCGGGACTCGATCTATGTATGAGCAGTTCTTC. Translation gives CASSQAGTRSMYEQFF. The chain employs TRBV3-1 and TRBJ2-1, with D possibly being TRBD2 (6 bases). The CDR3 totals 16 residues. The V gene's germline CDR1 is LGHDT and CDR2 YNNKEL (reference sequence). Trimming removed 3 bases from V and 8 bases from J, with 20 bases in between.

The V gene is TRBV13, the J gene TRBJ2-7, with a tentative D call TRBD2 (5 bases). Germline values: CDR1 PRHDT, CDR2 FYEKMQ (reference sequence). This CDR3 comprises 16 residues. V lost 0 bases and J 9 bases, leaving 21 bases between the germline ends. The CDR3 nucleotides read TGTGCCAGCAGCTTAGGCCCTCACGACGACTACGAAGGGCAGTACTTC. Encoded protein: CASSLGPHDDYEGQYF.

The chain joins TRBV7-6 to TRBJ2-1; D is undetermined. The CDR3 loop spans 11 amino acids. The V end lost 2 bases, the J end lost 7 bases, and 3 bases lay between the germline ends. Germline-derived CDR1 and CDR2 are SGHVS and FNYEAQ. The CDR3 sequence is CASSLQNEQFF. CDR3 nucleotide sequence: TGTGCCAGCAGCTTACAAAATGAGCAGTTCTTC.

The rearrangement links TRBV5-1 to TRBJ2-3, with 9 bases matching TRBD2. The CDR3 loop spans 15 amino acids. CDR1 SGHRS and CDR2 YFSETQ come from the germline V gene. With V trimmed by 0 bases and J by 7 bases, 6 bases remained unmatched. The CDR3 loop reads CASSLALAGRNTQYF. The CDR3 coding sequence is TGCGCCAGCAGCTTGGCCCTAGCGGGACGGAATACGCAGTATTTT.

This clonotype occurred a few times. The chain combines TRBV2 with TRBJ1-6; D is undetermined. Germline assignment: CDR1 SNHLY and CDR2 FYNNEI. Trimming stripped 3 bases from V and 3 bases from J, with 15 bases between. The CDR3 is made up of 17 amino acids. CDR3 loop: CASSDGHLGFYNSPLHF. The CDR3 coding sequence is TGTGCCAGCAGTGACGGGCACCTCGGGTTCTATAATTCACCCCTCCACTTT. Full variable domain (outside the CDR3, taken from reference TRBV2 and TRBJ1-6): EPEVTQTPSHQVTQMGQEVILRCVPISNHLYFYWYRQILGQKVEFLVSFYNNEISEKSEIFDDQFSVERPDGSNFTLKIRSTKLEDSAMYFCASSDGHLGFYNSPLHFGNGTRLTVT.

This clonotype was seen a single time. The chain links TRBV29-1 to TRBJ1-2; D gene ambiguous. Per the germline V gene, CDR1 is SQVTM and CDR2 is ANQGSEA. The CDR3 covers 14 residues. V lost 5 bases, J lost 8 bases, and 21 bases lay in between. The CDR3 nucleotides are TGCAGCGTTAATTACGTTATCAGGATGGAAGGCTACACCTTC. Amino acids: CSVNYVIRMEGYTF.

This sequence joins TRBV6-2 or TRBV6-3 and TRBJ1-2; 7 bases are shared with TRBD1. Per germline, CDR1 MNHEY and CDR2 SVGEGT. V gave up 8 bases and J gave up 5 bases; unmatched junction bases: 5. The CDR3 sequence is 12 residues long. The CDR3 DNA reads TGTGCCAGCGGTCACAGGGGTTATGGCTACACCTTC. The encoded protein is CASGHRGYGYTF.

In regard to this clonotype: Germline and junction disagree at one end, which may indicate a read error. The rearrangement links TRBV6-2 or TRBV6-3 to TRBJ2-1; either TRBD1 or TRBD2 may supply D (5 bases each). This CDR3 comprises 15 residues. Germline-derived CDR1 and CDR2 are MNHEY and SVGEGT. CDR3 region: CASSYGAGSYDEQFF. For the CDR3, the DNA is TGTGCCAGCAGTTACGGGGCGGGCTCCTACGATGAGCAGTTCTTC.

This clonotype was observed a few times. J is TRBJ1-6 and V is TRBV28, with a tentative D call TRBD1 (6 bases). The V gene's germline CDR1 is MDHEN and CDR2 SYDVKM. The CDR3 runs 15 residues. Trimming left V 8 bases short and J 7 bases short, with 18 bases between. The chain's CDR3 is CASSPRDRPNSPLHF. The CDR3 nucleotides are TGTGCCAGCTCCCCGCGCGACAGGCCCAATTCACCCCTCCACTTT.

CDR3 DNA: TGTGCCAGCAGTGAAAGAGGGGGCTGGGGGCGGTTGGTCAATGAGCAGTTCTTC. Translation gives CASSERGGWGRLVNEQFF. This chain connects TRBV25-1 to TRBJ2-1; 7 nucleotides agree with TRBD1. Per the germline V gene, CDR1 is MGHDK and CDR2 is SYGVNS. The CDR3 is 18 amino acids. Losses at the gene ends were 2 bases for V and 6 bases for J; bases not matched to a gene: 16.

The chain employs TRBV4-3 and TRBJ1-1; D is possibly TRBD1 (6 bases). This CDR3 has 18 residues. V lost 1 base to trimming and J lost 0 bases, with 18 bases between them. Germline V gene sequence: CDR1 LGHNA, CDR2 YSLEER. The CDR3 nucleotides read TGCGCCAGCAGCCAAGGAGCGCCGACAGGTTTCGTGAACACTGAAGCTTTCTTT. The encoded protein is CASSQGAPTGFVNTEAFF.

Of note for this clonotype: One base away lies a much larger clone, so this may be a sequencing read error. This rearrangement joins TRBV5-1 to TRBJ2-5; no clear D gene. The germline V gene has CDR1 SGHRS and CDR2 YFSETQ. V lost 2 bases, J lost 11 bases, and 22 bases lay in between. The CDR3 length is 15 residues. In DNA form, the CDR3 reads TGCGCCAGCAGCTTCCACCCTAGTGGAGACAATGAGCAGTACTTC. The encoded protein is CASSFHPSGDNEQYF.

In regard to this clonotype: The junction departs from the called germline gene at one end, perhaps through a read error. This rearrangement joins TRBV20-1 to TRBJ2-6, with D perhaps TRBD1 or TRBD2 (5 bases each). Germline V gene sequence: CDR1 DFQATT, CDR2 SNEGSKA (reference sequence). The CDR3 covers 13 residues. The CDR3, as DNA: TGCAGTGCTAGAGGACCCGGGGCCAACGTCCTAACTTTC. Translation: CSARGPGANVLTF.